The TCR beta chain under discussion was sequenced for a study of PD-L1 blockade in urothelial cancer. Study-wide context: Typically, measured as a median, blood samples had about 140,000 T cells.

The V end lost 2 bases, the J end lost 2 bases, and 7 bases lay between the germline ends. The CDR3 extends over 15 amino acids. The germline CDR1 and CDR2 sequences are SGHTA and FQGNSA. TCRdb's copy holds only in-frame clones and misses some; the assay was immunoSEQ multiplex PCR. The sample holds about 50,000 clones, about 80% seen once. Indicated time point: pretreatment peripheral blood. The specimen comprised PBMCs, sampled around atezolizumab (anti-PD-L1) treatment. The sequence derives from a man aged 70-80 years with urothelial cancer. The chain uses TRBV7-2 and TRBJ1-6; the D is unclear. Here the CDR3 reads CASSLNSPYNSPLHF. CDR3 coding DNA: TGTGCCAGCAGCTTAAATAGTCCCTATAATTCACCCCTCCACTTT.